The sequence of this T cell receptor beta chain was determined in a study of blood T cells in healthy people across ages. There were at least 6 micrograms of total RNA extracted from every sample. Alongside a J-beta primer mix, a sample-barcoded 5' primer served in a second PCR lasting roughly 6 to 12 cycles. The template-switch adaptor, which had 12 random nucleotides, put a tag on each cDNA molecule. TCRdb reprocessed the 5' RACE reads with MiXCR, giving one entry per CDR3 protein. The sample has around 800,000 distinct CDR3 sequences, around 25% seen once; the top ten hold around 2.9%. Germline V CDR1 and CDR2: SGHTA, FQGTGA. The CDR3 runs 14 residues. Trimming removed 1 base at V and 1 base at J, with 7 bases between. This clonotype was detected a few times. The same sample was also used in a study of T cells of mothers and their children. That work adds: Second-round PCR products received sample barcodes and 2-4 random nucleotides from the M1S primer. None of the identified T cell clones proved to be persistent microchimeric clones.

The chain links TRBV7-3 to TRBJ1-1; D not resolved. Sequences were obtained from blood. The source of this sequence is a boy between 10 and 17 years old in good health. The CDR3 DNA is TGTGCCAGCAGCTTAAGGGCGCAGAACACTGAAGCTTTCTTT. Amino acid sequence: CASSLRAQNTEAFF.